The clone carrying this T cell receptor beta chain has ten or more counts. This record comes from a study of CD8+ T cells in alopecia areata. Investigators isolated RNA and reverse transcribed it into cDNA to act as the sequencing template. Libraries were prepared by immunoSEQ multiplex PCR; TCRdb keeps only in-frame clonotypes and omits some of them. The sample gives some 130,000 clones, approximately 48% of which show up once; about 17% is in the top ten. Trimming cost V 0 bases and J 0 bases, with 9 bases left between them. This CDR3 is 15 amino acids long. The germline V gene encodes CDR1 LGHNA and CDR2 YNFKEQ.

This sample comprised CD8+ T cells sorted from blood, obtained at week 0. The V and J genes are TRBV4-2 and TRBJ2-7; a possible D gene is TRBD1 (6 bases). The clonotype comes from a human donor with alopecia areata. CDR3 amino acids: CASSQEGGSSYEQYF. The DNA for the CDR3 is TGTGCCAGCAGCCAAGAAGGGGGATCCTCCTACGAGCAGTACTTC.